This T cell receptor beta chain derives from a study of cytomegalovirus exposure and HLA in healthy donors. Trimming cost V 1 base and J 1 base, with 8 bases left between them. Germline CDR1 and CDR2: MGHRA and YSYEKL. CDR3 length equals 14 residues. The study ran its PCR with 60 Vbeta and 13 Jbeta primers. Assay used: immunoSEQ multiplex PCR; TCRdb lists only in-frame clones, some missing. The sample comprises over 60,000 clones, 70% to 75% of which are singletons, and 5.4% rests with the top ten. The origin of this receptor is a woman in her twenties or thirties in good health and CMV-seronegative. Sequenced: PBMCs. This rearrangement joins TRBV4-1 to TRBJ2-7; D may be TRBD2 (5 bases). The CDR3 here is CASSQGPGSYEQYV. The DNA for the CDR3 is TGCGCCAGCAGCCAAGGACCGGGGTCCTACGAGCAGTACGTC.